This passage covers 8 T cell receptor beta chains from one sample sequenced in a study of cytomegalovirus exposure and HLA in healthy donors. TCRdb keeps only in-frame clones here, not all; method: immunoSEQ multiplex PCR. The table shows 140,000 to 150,000 clones, with approximately 86% occurring only once. The specimen sequenced was PBMCs. All receptors derive from a man between 18 and 29 years old in good health and CMV-seropositive.

V gene TRBV30 combines with J gene TRBJ1-1, with D possibly being TRBD1 (5 bases). CDR3 length equals 16 residues. V was clipped by 0 bases and J by 3 bases, with 17 bases between them. Germline assignment: CDR1 GTSNPN and CDR2 SVGIG (reference sequence). The CDR3, as DNA: TGTGCCTGGAGTGTGGACACACTCTCAGCACACACTGAAGCTTTCTTT. Residues: CAWSVDTLSAHTEAFF.

The rearrangement uses TRBV11-2 and TRBJ2-7, with a weak D call TRBD2 (5 bases). The CDR3 covers 15 residues. CDR1 and CDR2 from the germline V gene are SGHAT and FQNNGV. V was shortened by 4 bases and J by 3 bases, with 16 bases between the two germline ends. Here the CDR3 DNA reads TGTGCCAGCAGCTCTTACTCCGGGAAACACTACGAGCAGTACTTC. Protein: CASSSYSGKHYEQYF. The entire variable domain, with the rest obtained from reference TRBV11-2 and TRBJ2-7, is as follows: EAGVAQSPRYKIIEKRQSVAFWCNPISGHATLYWYQQILGQGPKLLIQFQNNGVVDDSQLPKDRFSAERLKGVDSTLKIQPAKLEDSAVYLCASSSYSGKHYEQYFGPGTRLTVT.

This rearrangement joins TRBV10-1 to TRBJ1-5, with D unclear. V was shortened by 0 bases and J by 9 bases, with 9 bases between the two germline ends. CDR1 and CDR2 (germline): WNHNN, SYGVQD (reference sequence). The CDR3 is 13 amino acids. The CDR3 reads CASSESLAGPQHF. DNA of the CDR3: TGCGCCAGCAGTGAGTCCCTAGCCGGGCCCCAGCATTTT.

The rearrangement uses TRBV6-6 and TRBJ1-1; D unresolved. V lost 0 bases and J 0 bases, leaving 8 bases between the germline ends. Germline V gene lookup returns CDR1 MNHNY and CDR2 SVGAGI (reference sequence). The CDR3 spans 15 residues. CDR3 in amino acids: CASSYSAVMNTEAFF. The CDR3 DNA reads TGTGCCAGCAGTTACTCGGCAGTTATGAACACTGAAGCTTTCTTT.

The chain couples TRBV4-1 to TRBJ2-3; 9 nucleotides match TRBD2. The CDR3 is made up of 16 amino acids. Germline values: CDR1 MGHRA, CDR2 YSYEKL. J was trimmed by 4 bases and V by 0 bases; bases with no gene match: 5. The CDR3 is CASSQDPAGGPDTQYF. CDR3 bases: TGCGCCAGCAGCCAAGATCCAGCGGGAGGACCAGATACGCAGTATTTT.

This chain uses TRBV19 with TRBJ2-4; maybe TRBD1 (6 bases). The CDR3 sequence is 12 residues long. The germline CDR1 and CDR2 sequences are LNHDA and SQIVND (reference sequence). V was shortened by 10 bases and J by 6 bases, with 13 bases between the two germline ends. This CDR3 is CATTGTSNIQYF. The CDR3 DNA reads as TGTGCCACCACAGGGACCTCAAACATTCAGTACTTC.

This clone was detected only once. This chain's CDR3 is CASSPTGAGETQYF. The DNA of the CDR3 is TGTGCCAGCTCACCCACAGGGGCGGGAGAGACCCAGTACTTC. The J gene is TRBJ2-5, the V gene TRBV18, with TRBD1 matching over 7 bases. CDR1 is KGHSH and CDR2 is LQKENI in the germline V gene. V lost 3 bases, J lost 4 bases, and 5 bases stayed unmatched. The CDR3 runs 14 residues.

V gene TRBV6-5 combines with J gene TRBJ2-7; D is undetermined. This CDR3 spans 13 amino acids. Germline V gene lookup returns CDR1 MNHEY and CDR2 SVGAGI. Trimming took off 4 bases at V and 1 base at J, with 8 bases between the two ends. Written as DNA, the CDR3 is TGTGCCAGCAGTTCCGGCAGGTCCTACGAGCAGTACTTC. It is translated as CASSSGRSYEQYF.